Following are 17 T cell receptor beta chains from one sample sequenced in a study of blood T cell repertoires in COVID-19. Data came from immunoSEQ multiplex PCR; TCRdb stores just in-frame clones and leaves some out. The sample carries about 260,000 clones, 86% recorded once. The sequenced sample consisted of peripheral blood. These receptors all come from a man aged 35 to 55 who had recovered from COVID-19.

The V call is TRBV4-3, the J call TRBJ1-2; 8 nucleotides agree with TRBD1. Trimming took 3 bases from V and 4 from J; bases not matched to a gene: 1. In germline, CDR1 is LGHNA, CDR2 YSLEER. The CDR3 extends over 13 amino acids. CDR3 sequence: CASSQTGVYGYTF. CDR3 DNA: TGCGCCAGCAGCCAGACAGGGGTCTATGGCTACACCTTC.

This clone was found once. The genes are TRBV18 and TRBJ2-5; TRBD2 is a possible D gene (6 bases). V was cut by 0 bases and J by 3 bases, with 11 bases left in between. This CDR3 is 15 amino acids long. CDR1 and CDR2 from the germline V gene are KGHSH and LQKENI. As DNA, the CDR3 is TGTGCCAGCTCACCACCGGGACTTGTTAAAGAGACCCAGTACTTC. Translated, it gives CASSPPGLVKETQYF.

This chain uses TRBV6-5 with TRBJ2-7, with D perhaps matching TRBD2 (7 bases). With 5 bases removed from V and 4 bases from J, the gap between germline ends came to 18 bases. CDR3 length: 15 residues. Germline V lookup: CDR1 MNHEY, CDR2 SVGAGI. The CDR3 DNA sequence: TGTGCCAGCAGTCTCGCCGGGGGCGGGAGTTACGAGCAGTACTTC. Its translation: CASSLAGGGSYEQYF.

This clone was seen a single time. This sequence joins TRBV7-9 and TRBJ2-7, with TRBD2 identical over 14 bases. Germline-derived CDR1 and CDR2 are SEHNR and FQNEAQ (reference sequence). V gave up 4 bases and J gave up 4 bases; unmatched junction bases: 3. The CDR3 is 15 amino acids. The CDR3: CASSSRTSGRYEQYF. CDR3 DNA: TGTGCCAGCAGCTCACGGACTAGCGGGAGGTACGAGCAGTACTTC.

The genes are TRBV29-1 and TRBJ1-1, with 7 bases that match TRBD1. Germline V CDR1 and CDR2: SQVTM, ANQGSEA. V trimming: 7 bases; J trimming: 5 bases; junction bases outside the gene matches: 7. The CDR3 consists of 12 residues. CDR3 in DNA: TGCAGCGCCAGGGGGACCAGGACTGAAGCTTTCTTT. Residues: CSARGTRTEAFF.

The chain recombines TRBV7-8 with TRBJ2-7, with 7 bases lining up with TRBD1. The J segment lost 0 bases and the V segment lost 3 bases, leaving 5 bases of the junction unmatched. Germline lookup yields CDR1 SGHVS and CDR2 FQNEAQ. The CDR3 consists of 15 residues. The CDR3 loop reads CASSLAGGSSYEQYF. The CDR3 DNA is TGTGCCAGCAGCTTGGCAGGGGGTTCCTCCTACGAGCAGTACTTC.

The genes are TRBV6-6 and TRBJ2-2, with D perhaps TRBD1 (6 bases). V was clipped by 5 bases and J by 7 bases, with 23 bases between them. There are 17 residues in the CDR3. The V gene's germline CDR1 is MNHNY and CDR2 SVGAGI (reference sequence). The CDR3 nucleotides are TGTGCCAGCAGTCCCTACGTAAAAAGGACAGCCCGCGGGGAGCTGTTTTTT. Translated: CASSPYVKRTARGELFF.

A single count supports this clone. Other DNA sequences in this sample translate to the same CDR3. The CDR3 loop is CASSRTSGSYNEQFF. CDR3 coding DNA: TGTGCCAGTAGTAGAACTAGCGGGAGTTACAATGAGCAGTTCTTC. The chain combines TRBV19 with TRBJ2-1, with 11 bases matching TRBD2. Losses at the gene ends were 4 bases for V and 4 bases for J; bases not matched to a gene: 3. Germline CDR1 reads LNHDA; CDR2 reads SQIVND (reference sequence). This CDR3 has 15 amino acids. Supplemented by reference TRBV19 and TRBJ2-1, the full variable domain reads DGGITQSPKYLFRKEGQNVTLSCEQNLNHDAMYWYRQDPGQGLRLIYYSQIVNDFQKGDIAEGYSVSREKKESFPLTVTSAQKNPTAFYLCASSRTSGSYNEQFFGPGTRLTVL.

The CDR3 protein is CASSKHPRTGYNEQFF. CDR3 bases: TGTGCCAGCAGCAAACACCCTAGGACAGGGTACAATGAGCAGTTCTTC. This chain connects TRBV21-1 to TRBJ2-1; the DNA was not compared with TRBD1, the D call given in the table. TRBV21-1 represents a pseudogene. This CDR3 spans 16 amino acids.

This chain joins TRBV5-1 and TRBJ2-7, with D possibly being TRBD1 (6 bases). Germline V gives CDR1 SGHRS, CDR2 YFSETQ. The CDR3 loop spans 13 amino acids. Deletions cut 2 bases from V and 6 bases from J, with 12 bases between. In nucleotides, the CDR3 is TGCGCCAGCAGCTTATACCAGGGGAGCGAGCAGTACTTC. It is translated as CASSLYQGSEQYF.

As DNA, the CDR3 is TGTGCCAGCAGTTTCACCGGGACAGCCTCTCCTGAGTACTTC. It specifies CASSFTGTASPEYF. The rearrangement uses TRBV6-6 and TRBJ2-7; 7 nucleotides line up with TRBD1. The CDR3 totals 14 residues. CDR1 and CDR2 (germline): MNHNY, SVGAGI (reference sequence). V was clipped by 4 bases and J by 11 bases; unmatched bases: 14.

The chain combines TRBV10-3 with TRBJ2-6, with D tentatively TRBD1 (6 bases). Germline assignment: CDR1 ENHRY and CDR2 SYGVKD. The CDR3 covers 16 residues. V was trimmed by 6 bases and J by 1 base, leaving 13 bases between them. The CDR3 DNA follows: TGTGCCATCAGGACATTTACAGGGTCTGGGGCCAACGTCCTGACTTTC. This gives the protein CAIRTFTGSGANVLTF.

This clone was seen only once. The rearrangement joins TRBV5-6 to TRBJ2-1; D not certain. Trimming cost V 0 bases and J 8 bases, with 9 bases left between them. Germline values: CDR1 SGHDT, CDR2 YYEEEE. This CDR3 comprises 13 residues. Here the CDR3 DNA reads TGTGCCAGCAGCTTGGCCCCGGGTCATGAGCAGTTCTTC. Its translation: CASSLAPGHEQFF.

The J gene is TRBJ1-4, the V gene TRBV15; a weak D match, TRBD1 (5 bases). Germline V lookup: CDR1 LNHNV, CDR2 YYDKDF (reference sequence). CDR3 length equals 14 residues. V was cut by 2 bases and J by 3 bases, with 7 bases left in between. CDR3 bases: TGTGCCACCAGCAGACAGGGTTCTAATGAAAAACTGTTTTTT. It translates to CATSRQGSNEKLFF. Together with reference TRBV15 and TRBJ1-4, the CDR3 gives the full variable domain: DAMVIQNPRYQVTQFGKPVTLSCSQTLNHNVMYWYQQKSSQAPKLLFHYYDKDFNNEADTPDNFQSRRPNTSFCFLDIRSPGLGDTAMYLCATSRQGSNEKLFFGSGTQLSVL.

This chain joins TRBV12-3 or TRBV12-4 and TRBJ1-2; a weak D match, TRBD1 (5 bases). The CDR3 runs to 13 residues. With 6 bases removed from V and 7 bases from J, the gap between germline ends came to 15 bases. The CDR3 loop is CASSPQGVGGYTF. Here the CDR3 DNA reads TGTGCCAGCAGCCCCCAGGGCGTCGGTGGCTACACCTTC.

As DNA, the CDR3 is TGTGCCAGCAGCTTCCGCAAAACAGGCCTTCCTAGCTACAATGAGCAGTTCTTC. Translation gives CASSFRKTGLPSYNEQFF. This chain links TRBV7-2 with TRBJ2-1, with D possibly being TRBD1 (5 bases). The germline CDR1 and CDR2 sequences are SGHTA and FQGNSA. Trimming left V 3 bases short and J 3 bases short, with 21 bases between. This CDR3 has 18 residues.

The V gene is TRBV6-4, the J gene TRBJ2-3; 10 bases map to TRBD2. Germline loops: CDR1 MRHNA, CDR2 SNTAGT. J gave up 4 bases and V 7 bases, and 5 bases lay outside the gene matches. The CDR3 length is 14 residues. The CDR3 here is CASKSGRDSDTQYF. The DNA for the CDR3 is TGTGCCAGCAAGAGCGGGAGGGACTCAGATACGCAGTATTTT.